This T cell receptor (beta chain) was retrieved from a study of blood T cell repertoires in COVID-19. Study summary: Cohort 3 donors counted as recovered after two negative PCRs, clearance, or resolved symptoms. Nucleic acid was either cDNA or gDNA, and it came from T cells, B-cell-depleted T cells, or PBMCs.

Germline CDR1 and CDR2: MNHEY and SMNVEV (reference sequence). The CDR3 has 13 amino acids. V lost 5 bases to trimming and J lost 9 bases, with 14 bases between them. Source study methods: The authors estimated nucleated cell counts from reference gene primer amplification. Assay: immunoSEQ multiplex PCR; the TCRdb copy retains only in-frame clones and omits some. The DNA was the basis for D and trimming; V, J and clone size are from that table. Of 200,000 or so clones listed, 87% are singletons. The TCR originated in a man aged 30 to 39 in a cohort exposed to, infected with or recovered from COVID-19 (not recorded which). The sequenced material came from PBMCs or T cells enriched from blood (not recorded which). The chain employs TRBV27 and TRBJ2-1; D might be TRBD2 (6 bases). The CDR3 loop reads CASSGRAGGEQFF. As DNA, the CDR3 is TGTGCCAGCAGTGGCCGCGCCGGGGGTGAGCAGTTCTTC.